This TCR beta chain was found in a study of blood T cell repertoires in COVID-19. At the level of the study: Italy, Spain and the United States were the sources of the convalescent and acute COVID-19 samples. The analysed material was cDNA or gDNA that came from T cells, B-cell-depleted T cells, or PBMCs.

As originally analysed: Cell counts per sample came from amplifying reference gene primers. The method was immunoSEQ multiplex PCR; TCRdb's version includes in-frame clones alone and lacks a portion of them. V and J calls and clone size are as listed in that table; D and trimming were resolved from the DNA. The sample consists of under 200,000 clones, about 85% of them appearing once. Per the germline V gene, CDR1 is LNHDA and CDR2 is SQIVND (reference sequence). The CDR3 runs 17 residues. V gave up 4 bases and J gave up 7 bases; unmatched junction bases: 18. Sequencing was performed on peripheral blood. The sequence came from a man in his 70s with active or convalescent COVID-19. This rearrangement joins TRBV19 to TRBJ2-5; 7 bases match TRBD2. This chain's CDR3 is CASSTSPRRGDSGTQYF. As DNA, the CDR3 is TGTGCCAGTAGTACCTCTCCCCGACGGGGGGATAGTGGGACCCAGTACTTC.